This passage covers 25 T cell receptor beta chains from one sample sequenced in a study of T-cell reconstitution after alpha-beta-depleted transplantation in children. TCRbeta library construction was performed incorporating unique molecular identifiers. TCRdb ran MiXCR on the PCR reads and lists one entry per CDR3 protein. The sample consists of about 110,000 distinct CDR3 sequences, approximately 6.9% of them appearing once. This specimen was PBMCs, mostly from graft donor cells, taken 360 days after TCRalphabeta/CD19-depleted stem cell transplant. The receptors derive from a male patient between 2 and 10 years old who had a stem cell transplant for acute lymphoblastic leukemia, so the T cells may come from the graft donor.

This clonotype came up many times. The genes are TRBV9 and TRBJ2-3, with D possibly matching TRBD2 (5 bases). The CDR3 is made up of 14 amino acids. Trimming took off 2 bases at V and 1 base at J, with 8 bases between the two ends. The germline gives CDR1 SGDLS, CDR2 YYNGEE. The DNA of the CDR3 is TGTGCCAGCAGCGTGTTCGGGGGCACAGATACGCAGTATTTT. This encodes CASSVFGGTDTQYF.

The J gene is TRBJ2-7, the V gene TRBV6-1; 11 bases fit TRBD2. This CDR3 is built from 17 residues. The germline CDR1 and CDR2 sequences are MNHNS and SASEGT. After removal of 5 bases from V and 4 bases from J, the junction contained 13 bases not matched to a gene. As DNA, the CDR3 is TGTGCCAGCAGTCTAGCGGGGGGCCCCTACCTACCTTACGAGCAGTACTTC. The encoded protein is CASSLAGGPYLPYEQYF.

This clonotype has ten or more counts. CDR3 in amino acids: CASNADTQYF. The CDR3 region has the DNA TGCGCCAGCAACGCAGATACGCAGTATTTT. This chain uses TRBV5-1 with TRBJ2-3; D ambiguous. The CDR3 consists of 10 residues. Looked up from germline, CDR1 is SGHRS and CDR2 is YFSETQ. V was pared by 6 bases and J by 4 bases, with 3 bases between.

In this sample, this clonotype turned up many times. The chain combines TRBV27 with TRBJ1-1; D unclear. V was pared by 11 bases and J by 2 bases, with 15 bases between. The CDR3 totals 13 residues. CDR1 MNHEY and CDR2 SMNVEV come from the germline V gene (reference sequence). The CDR3, as DNA: TGTGCCGTCGGACGGACGTTTAACACTGAAGCTTTCTTT. It is translated as CAVGRTFNTEAFF.

In its sample, this clonotype was seen a few times. The chain combines TRBV6-5 with TRBJ1-5; 8 bases map to TRBD1. The V gene's germline CDR1 is MNHEY and CDR2 SVGAGI. There are 15 residues in the CDR3. V shed 5 bases, J shed 6 bases, and the junction held 9 bases outside the gene matches. The CDR3 coding sequence is TGTGCCAGCAGTCCGACAGGGGTTTCTGGTCAGCCCCAGCATTTT. It is translated as CASSPTGVSGQPQHF.

This clonotype was detected ten times or more. The rearrangement uses TRBV4-3 and TRBJ2-7, with D unresolved. Germline lookup yields CDR1 LGHNA and CDR2 YSLEER. The CDR3 runs 13 residues. V lost 0 bases and J lost 3, with 6 bases in between. The CDR3 nucleotides are TGCGCCAGCAGCCAAGATCTGCACTACGAGCAGTACTTC. It is translated as CASSQDLHYEQYF.

In its sample, this clonotype was seen many times. The rearrangement uses TRBV29-1 and TRBJ2-3, with 7 bases fitting TRBD1. The CDR3 is 13 residues long. CDR1 is SQVTM, CDR2 ANQGSEA, per germline. Trimming cost V 5 bases and J 4 bases; bases outside gene matches: 6. In DNA form, the CDR3 reads TGCAGCGTTACACAGGGGTCCCCAGATACGCAGTATTTT. Protein sequence: CSVTQGSPDTQYF.

The chain links TRBV7-2 to TRBJ2-3; perhaps TRBD1 as D (6 bases). V lost 5 bases to trimming and J lost 8 bases, with 14 bases between them. CDR3 size: 13 residues. Germline V gene lookup returns CDR1 SGHTA and CDR2 FQGNSA. The CDR3 loop reads CASSAQGKGTQYF. DNA of the CDR3: TGTGCCAGCAGCGCCCAGGGGAAGGGTACGCAGTATTTT. Complete variable domain (other parts from reference TRBV7-2 and TRBJ2-3): GAGVSQSPSNKVTEKGKDVELRCDPISGHTALYWYRQSLGQGLEFLIYFQGNSAPDKSGLPSDRFSAERTGGSVSTLTIQRTQQEDSAVYLCASSAQGKGTQYFGPGTRLTVL.

This clonotype was counted only a few times. This chain joins TRBV6-1 and TRBJ2-3; 10 bases fit TRBD2. This CDR3 has 15 amino acids. V trimming: 6 bases; J trimming: 5 bases; junction bases outside the gene matches: 8. Germline assignment: CDR1 MNHNS and CDR2 SASEGT. The chain's CDR3 is CASSFSGRPLDTQYF. The CDR3 nucleotides read TGTGCCAGCAGCTTTAGCGGGAGGCCCTTAGATACGCAGTATTTT.

This clonotype was seen only a few times. The genes are TRBV29-1 and TRBJ2-1; D gene ambiguous. Looked up from germline, CDR1 is SQVTM and CDR2 is ANQGSEA. V lost 4 bases, J lost 10 bases, and 14 bases lay in between. The CDR3 spans 12 residues. The CDR3 protein is CSVGILQGEQFF. DNA of the CDR3: TGCAGCGTTGGGATTCTCCAAGGGGAGCAGTTCTTC.

This clonotype was observed a few times. A read error is likely, as this CDR3 ends without the conserved phenylalanine or tryptophan. The DNA is left out, because the CDR3 cannot be placed on it with certainty; the CDR3 is given as TCRdb lists it. The rearrangement joins TRBV5-8 to TRBJ2-1. The germline V gene encodes CDR1 SGHTS and CDR2 YDEGEE. The CDR3 spans 10 amino acids, including both terminal residues. CDR3 sequence: CASSLAVYIL.

This clonotype was counted many times. The chain joins TRBV5-1 to TRBJ1-6; D may be TRBD1 (5 bases). The CDR3 runs to 15 residues. Germline loops: CDR1 SGHRS, CDR2 YFSETQ. V was trimmed by 7 bases and J by 0 bases, leaving 11 bases between them. CDR3 DNA: TGCGCCAGCTGGGACGGCAGCTCCTATAATTCACCCCTCCACTTT. Amino acid sequence: CASWDGSSYNSPLHF.

At least ten counts were recorded for this clonotype. The rearrangement joins TRBV7-9 to TRBJ2-7; D may be TRBD2 (6 bases). Germline CDR1 SEHNR, CDR2 FQNEAQ (reference sequence). This CDR3 is 14 amino acids long. V dropped 0 bases and J dropped 4 bases, with 10 bases sitting between them. CDR3 in DNA: TGTGCCAGCAGCTTAGCGAGGAGGGATTACGAGCAGTACTTC. The encoded protein is CASSLARRDYEQYF.

This chain connects TRBV9 to TRBJ2-7, with D perhaps TRBD1 or TRBD2 (5 bases each). The length of the CDR3 is 11 residues. Germline V gives CDR1 SGDLS, CDR2 YYNGEE. Trimming took off 3 bases at V and 6 bases at J, with 7 bases between the two ends. CDR3 in amino acids: CASSARGEQYF. CDR3 bases: TGTGCCAGCAGCGCGAGGGGCGAGCAGTACTTC.

This clonotype was found a few times. The chain is built from TRBV6-2 or TRBV6-3 and TRBJ1-5; TRBD1 agrees at 7 bases. Germline assignment: CDR1 MNHEY and CDR2 SVGEGT. The CDR3 has 16 residues. J lost 2 bases, V lost 7 bases, and 11 bases had no gene match. The CDR3: CASIPVLGGGNQPQHF. The CDR3, as DNA: TGTGCCAGCATCCCCGTTCTAGGGGGCGGCAATCAGCCCCAGCATTTT.

The sample holds many counts of this clonotype. This chain joins TRBV4-2 and TRBJ2-4, with 8 positions matching TRBD2. Losses at the gene ends were 1 base for V and 1 base for J; bases not matched to a gene: 6. The germline gives CDR1 LGHNA, CDR2 YNFKEQ. The CDR3 covers 17 residues. The CDR3 coding sequence is TGTGCCAGCAGCCAAGGGCAAGCGGGAGACGCCAAAAACATTCAGTACTTC. This translates into CASSQGQAGDAKNIQYF.

The chain recombines TRBV9 with TRBJ2-5; 8 bases are a match to TRBD2. The CDR3 extends over 15 amino acids. The junction had 10 bases not matched to a gene; V was cut back by 4 bases and J by 5 bases. Germline-derived CDR1 and CDR2 are SGDLS and YYNGEE. The CDR3 reads CASSLSGTLRETQYF. The CDR3 DNA is TGTGCCAGCAGCCTTAGCGGGACCCTCCGGGAGACCCAGTACTTC.

This clonotype was observed many times. The chain has TRBV27 and TRBJ1-1; possibly TRBD1 for D (6 bases). The germline CDR1 and CDR2 sequences are MNHEY and SMNVEV (reference sequence). The V gene lost 7 bases and the J gene lost 4 bases, with 13 bases spanning the gap. The CDR3 runs 13 residues. This chain's CDR3 is CASTPGAPTEAFF. CDR3 DNA: TGTGCCAGCACCCCGGGGGCGCCCACTGAAGCTTTCTTT.

This clonotype was observed many times. V usage is TRBV9 and J usage is TRBJ2-7, with TRBD2 matching over 7 bases. Unmatched junction bases numbered 7, after V lost 3 bases and J lost 4 bases. Germline V gives CDR1 SGDLS, CDR2 YYNGEE. The CDR3 has 14 amino acids. CDR3 coding DNA: TGTGCCAGCAGCGCCAACGGGAGGTCGTACGAGCAGTACTTC. As protein: CASSANGRSYEQYF.

This clonotype was seen more than once but under ten times. V usage is TRBV9 and J usage is TRBJ2-3, with a weak D call TRBD2 (7 bases). Germline lookup yields CDR1 SGDLS and CDR2 YYNGEE. V lost 4 bases to trimming and J lost 2 bases, with 17 bases between them. This CDR3 region has 16 residues. In DNA form, the CDR3 reads TGTGCCAGCAGCTCCCGGGCGGGGGCCAACACAGATACGCAGTATTTT. Protein sequence: CASSSRAGANTDTQYF.

This clonotype was observed at least ten times. For the CDR3, the DNA is TGCGCCAGCAGCTTGGGCAGACTAGCGGGGGAGAGGGGTGAGCAGTTCTTC. Protein product: CASSLGRLAGERGEQFF. The rearrangement joins TRBV5-1 to TRBJ2-1; 12 bases match TRBD2. Germline trimming cut 0 bases from V and 9 bases from J; bases unmatched to any gene: 10. This CDR3 comprises 17 residues. Germline V gives CDR1 SGHRS, CDR2 YFSETQ.

This clonotype occurred a few times. This chain links TRBV7-9 with TRBJ2-7; TRBD1 is a possible D gene (8 bases). CDR1 is SEHNR and CDR2 is FQNEAQ in the germline V gene (reference sequence). V lost 4 bases, J lost 5 bases, and 21 bases lay in between. This CDR3 region has 16 residues. The CDR3: CASSSYRTGRDDEQYF. DNA for the CDR3: TGTGCCAGCAGCTCGTACCGGACAGGGAGGGACGACGAGCAGTACTTC.

This clonotype came up many times. The chain uses TRBV7-2 and TRBJ2-5; the D call may be TRBD1 or TRBD2 (5 bases each). Trimming stripped 2 bases from V and 5 bases from J, with 15 bases between. The length of the CDR3 is 15 residues. The V gene's germline CDR1 is SGHTA and CDR2 FQGNSA. CDR3 protein: CASSLSRGLDETQYF. The CDR3 nucleotides read TGTGCCAGCAGCTTATCCCGGGGCCTCGATGAGACCCAGTACTTC.

J is TRBJ2-7 and V is TRBV7-2, with TRBD1 matching over 9 bases. With 5 bases clipped from V and 6 bases from J, the junction kept 8 bases outside the gene matches. This CDR3 region has 14 residues. The germline gives CDR1 SGHTA, CDR2 FQGNSA. The CDR3 reads CASSRRDRVPEQYF. As DNA, the CDR3 is TGTGCCAGCAGCAGACGGGACAGGGTCCCCGAGCAGTACTTC.

This clonotype was picked up many times. This sequence joins TRBV10-2 and TRBJ2-2; possibly TRBD1 or TRBD2 for D (5 bases each). The CDR3 consists of 13 residues. Germline CDR1 reads WSHSY; CDR2 reads SAAADI. V shed 5 bases and J shed 6 bases, with 10 bases lying between them. The DNA of the CDR3 is TGCGCCAGCAGTTACGGGGACCCCGGGGAGCTGTTTTTT. This codes for CASSYGDPGELFF.